The entry that follows covers one T cell receptor (beta chain) sequence. Its antigen remains unidentified. Unique molecular identifiers were present in the TCR beta cDNA libraries. TCRdb passed the PCR reads through MiXCR, listing each CDR3 protein once. The repertoire holds 160,000 or so distinct CDR3 sequences, with 36% as singletons. The CDR3 spans 15 residues. J was trimmed by 2 bases and V by 3 bases; bases with no gene match: 5. Germline V gene data show CDR1 as SGHVS and CDR2 as FQNEAQ. This sample is part of a study of post-analysis software for immune sequencing data. Overall study context: Relapsing-remitting, secondary progressive and progressive-relapsing forms of multiple sclerosis all featured among disease courses. General study points: Patients with multiple sclerosis recorded significantly lower normalized Chao1 diversity than controls, the study found.

The chain has TRBV7-8 and TRBJ2-3, with 7 positions matching TRBD2. Sequences were derived from blood, sampled after autologous hematopoietic stem cell transplantation. The clonotype was recovered from a girl aged 5-17 years with multiple sclerosis. CDR3 sequence: CASSFGAGDTDTQYF. The DNA for the CDR3 is TGTGCCAGCAGCTTTGGTGCGGGAGACACAGATACGCAGTATTTT.